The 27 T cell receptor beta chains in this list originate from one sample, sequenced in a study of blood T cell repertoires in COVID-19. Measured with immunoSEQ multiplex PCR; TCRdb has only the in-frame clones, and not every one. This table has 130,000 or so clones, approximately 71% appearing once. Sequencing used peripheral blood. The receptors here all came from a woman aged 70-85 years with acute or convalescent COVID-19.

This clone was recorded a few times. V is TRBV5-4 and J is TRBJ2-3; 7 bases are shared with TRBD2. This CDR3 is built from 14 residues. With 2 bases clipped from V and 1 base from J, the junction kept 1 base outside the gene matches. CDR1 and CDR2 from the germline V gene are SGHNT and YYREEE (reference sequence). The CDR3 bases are TGTGCCAGCAGCTTCCGGGGGGGCACAGATACGCAGTATTTT. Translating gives CASSFRGGTDTQYF.

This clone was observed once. The CDR3, as DNA: TGTGCCAGCAGCCAAGGACAGGGAGTTTTCACCGGGGAGCTGTTTTTT. This codes for CASSQGQGVFTGELFF. The rearrangement links TRBV14 to TRBJ2-2; 7 positions match TRBD1. With V trimmed by 1 base and J by 4 bases, 6 bases remained unmatched. Germline V lookup: CDR1 SGHDN, CDR2 FVKESK. The CDR3 runs to 16 residues.

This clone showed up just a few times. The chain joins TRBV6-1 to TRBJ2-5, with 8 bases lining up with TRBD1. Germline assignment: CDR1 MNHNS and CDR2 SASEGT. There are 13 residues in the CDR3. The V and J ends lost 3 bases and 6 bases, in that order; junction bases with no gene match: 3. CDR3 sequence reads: CASSDRQGQTQYF. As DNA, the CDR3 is TGTGCCAGCAGTGACCGACAGGGGCAGACCCAGTACTTC.

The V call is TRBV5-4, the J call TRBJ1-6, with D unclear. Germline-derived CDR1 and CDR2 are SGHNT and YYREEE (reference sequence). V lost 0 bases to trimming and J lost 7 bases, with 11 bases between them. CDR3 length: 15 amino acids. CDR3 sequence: CASSLVGEPNSPLHF. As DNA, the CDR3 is TGTGCCAGCAGCTTGGTCGGGGAGCCGAATTCACCCCTCCACTTT.

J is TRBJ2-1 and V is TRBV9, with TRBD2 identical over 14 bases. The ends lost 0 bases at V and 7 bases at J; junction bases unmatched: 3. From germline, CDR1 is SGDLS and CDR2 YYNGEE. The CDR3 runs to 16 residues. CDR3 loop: CASSVGGTSGGNEQFF. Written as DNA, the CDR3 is TGTGCCAGCAGCGTAGGAGGGACTAGCGGGGGAAATGAGCAGTTCTTC.

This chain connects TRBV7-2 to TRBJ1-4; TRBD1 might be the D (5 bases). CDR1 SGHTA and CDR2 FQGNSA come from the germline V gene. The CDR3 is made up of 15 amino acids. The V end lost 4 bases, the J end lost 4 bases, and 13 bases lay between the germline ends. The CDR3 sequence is CASSSRGGINEKLFF. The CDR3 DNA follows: TGTGCCAGCAGCTCCCGCGGGGGGATTAATGAAAAACTGTTTTTT. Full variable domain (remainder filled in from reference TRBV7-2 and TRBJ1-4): GAGVSQSPSNKVTEKGKDVELRCDPISGHTALYWYRQSLGQGLEFLIYFQGNSAPDKSGLPSDRFSAERTGGSVSTLTIQRTQQEDSAVYLCASSSRGGINEKLFFGSGTQLSVL.

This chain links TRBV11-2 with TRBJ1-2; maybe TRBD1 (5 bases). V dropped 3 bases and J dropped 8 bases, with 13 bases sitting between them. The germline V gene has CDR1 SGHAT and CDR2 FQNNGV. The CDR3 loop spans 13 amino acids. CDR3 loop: CASSFRARGGYTF. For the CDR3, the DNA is TGTGCCAGCAGCTTTCGGGCCCGGGGGGGCTACACCTTC.

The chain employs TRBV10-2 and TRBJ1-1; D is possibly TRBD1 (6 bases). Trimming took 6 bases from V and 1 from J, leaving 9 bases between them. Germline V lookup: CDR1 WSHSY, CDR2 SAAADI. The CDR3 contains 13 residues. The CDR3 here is CASRVQGNTEAFF. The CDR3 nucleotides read TGCGCCAGCAGGGTACAGGGGAACACTGAAGCTTTCTTT.

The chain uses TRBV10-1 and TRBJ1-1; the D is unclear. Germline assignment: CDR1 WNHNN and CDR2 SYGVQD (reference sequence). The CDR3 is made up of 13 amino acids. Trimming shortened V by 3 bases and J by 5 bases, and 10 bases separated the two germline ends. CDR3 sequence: CASSDRVGTEAFF. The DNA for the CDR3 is TGCGCCAGCAGTGATCGTGTCGGGACTGAAGCTTTCTTT.

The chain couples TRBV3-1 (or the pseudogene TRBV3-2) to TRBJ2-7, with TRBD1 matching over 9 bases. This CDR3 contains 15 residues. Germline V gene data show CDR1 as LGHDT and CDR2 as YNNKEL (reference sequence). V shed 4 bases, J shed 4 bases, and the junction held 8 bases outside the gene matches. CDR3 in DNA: TGTGCCAGCAGCCGAACTCCGGGACAGGGATACGAGCAGTACTTC. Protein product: CASSRTPGQGYEQYF.

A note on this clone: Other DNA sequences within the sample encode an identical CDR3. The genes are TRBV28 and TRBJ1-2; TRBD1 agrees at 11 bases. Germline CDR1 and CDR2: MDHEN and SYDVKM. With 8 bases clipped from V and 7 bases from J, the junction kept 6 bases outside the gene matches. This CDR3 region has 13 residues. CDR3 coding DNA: TGTGCCAGCCGATCCGGGACAGGGGGTGGCTACACCTTC. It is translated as CASRSGTGGGYTF.

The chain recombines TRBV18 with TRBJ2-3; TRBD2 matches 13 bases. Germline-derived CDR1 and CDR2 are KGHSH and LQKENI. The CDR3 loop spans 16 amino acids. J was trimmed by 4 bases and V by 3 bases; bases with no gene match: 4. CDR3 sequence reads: CASSPVGLAGADTQYF. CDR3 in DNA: TGTGCCAGCTCACCGGTAGGACTAGCGGGAGCAGATACGCAGTATTTT.

The CDR3 DNA follows: TGTGCTAGTGGTTTGGTCGTCGGGGTTTTTACAGAGACCCAGTACTTC. Amino acid sequence: CASGLVVGVFTETQYF. The chain couples TRBV12-5 to TRBJ2-5; a weak D match, TRBD2 (5 bases). Germline V CDR1 and CDR2: LGHNT, FRNRAP. V lost 0 bases, J lost 4 bases, and 15 bases lay in between. The CDR3 has 16 amino acids.

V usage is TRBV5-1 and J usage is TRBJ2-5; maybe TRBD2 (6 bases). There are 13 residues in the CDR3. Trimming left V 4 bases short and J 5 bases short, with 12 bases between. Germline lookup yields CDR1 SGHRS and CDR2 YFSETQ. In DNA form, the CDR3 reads TGCGCCAGCAGCCCTGGAGGGGACGAGACCCAGTACTTC. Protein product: CASSPGGDETQYF.

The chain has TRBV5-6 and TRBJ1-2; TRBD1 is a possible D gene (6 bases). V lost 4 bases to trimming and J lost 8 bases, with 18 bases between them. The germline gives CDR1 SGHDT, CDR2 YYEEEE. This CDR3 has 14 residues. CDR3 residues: CASSPGAGAGGYTF. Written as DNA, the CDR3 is TGTGCCAGCAGCCCTGGGGCGGGGGCAGGGGGCTACACCTTC. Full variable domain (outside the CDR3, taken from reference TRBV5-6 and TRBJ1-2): DAGVTQSPTHLIKTRGQQVTLRCSPKSGHDTVSWYQQALGQGPQFIFQYYEEEERQRGNFPDRFSGHQFPNYSSELNVNALLLGDSALYLCASSPGAGAGGYTFGSGTRLTVV.

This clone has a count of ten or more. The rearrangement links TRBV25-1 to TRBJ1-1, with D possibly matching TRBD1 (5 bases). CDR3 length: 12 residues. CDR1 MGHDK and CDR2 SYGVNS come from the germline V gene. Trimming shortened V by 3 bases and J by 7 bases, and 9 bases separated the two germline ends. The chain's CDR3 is CASSDRVDEAFF. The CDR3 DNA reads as TGTGCCAGCAGTGACAGGGTGGATGAAGCTTTCTTT.

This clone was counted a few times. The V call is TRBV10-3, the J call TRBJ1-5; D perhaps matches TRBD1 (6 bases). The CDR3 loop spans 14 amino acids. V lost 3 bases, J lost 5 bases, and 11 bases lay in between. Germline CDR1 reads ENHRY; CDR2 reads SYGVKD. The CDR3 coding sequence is TGTGCCATCAGTGATAGGGCAGGGGATCAGCCCCAGCATTTT. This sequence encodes CAISDRAGDQPQHF.

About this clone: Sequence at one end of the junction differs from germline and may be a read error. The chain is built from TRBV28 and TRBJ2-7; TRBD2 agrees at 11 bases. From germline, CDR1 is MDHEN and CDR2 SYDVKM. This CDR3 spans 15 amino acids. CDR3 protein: CASSLSASGGYEQYF. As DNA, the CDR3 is TGTGCCAGCAGCTTATCGGCTAGCGGGGGGTACGAGCAGTACTTC. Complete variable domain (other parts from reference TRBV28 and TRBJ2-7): DVKVTQSSRYLVKRTGEKVFLECVQDMDHENMFWYRQDPGLGLRLIYFSYDVKMKEKGDIPEGYSVSREKKERFSLILESASTNQTSMYLCASSLSASGGYEQYFGPGTRLTVT.

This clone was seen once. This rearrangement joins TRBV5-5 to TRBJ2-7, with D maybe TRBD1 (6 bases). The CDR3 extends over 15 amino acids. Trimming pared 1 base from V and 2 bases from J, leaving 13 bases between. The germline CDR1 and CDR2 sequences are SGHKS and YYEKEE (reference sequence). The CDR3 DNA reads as TGTGCCAGCAGCTTGACGACTACAGGGACCTACGAGCAGTACTTC. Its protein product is CASSLTTTGTYEQYF.

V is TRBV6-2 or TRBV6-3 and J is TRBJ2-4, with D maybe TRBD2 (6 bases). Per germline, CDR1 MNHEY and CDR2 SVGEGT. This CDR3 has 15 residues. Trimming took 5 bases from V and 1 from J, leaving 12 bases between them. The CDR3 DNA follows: TGTGCCAGCAGTCCAGGGAGGTCTGCCAAAAACATTCAGTACTTC. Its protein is CASSPGRSAKNIQYF.

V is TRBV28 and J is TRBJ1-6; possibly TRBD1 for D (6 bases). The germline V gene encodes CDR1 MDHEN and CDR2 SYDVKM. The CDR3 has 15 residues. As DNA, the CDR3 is TGTGCGATCAATAGCGGGCAGGGGATTAATTCACCCCTCCACTTT. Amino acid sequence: CAINSGQGINSPLHF.

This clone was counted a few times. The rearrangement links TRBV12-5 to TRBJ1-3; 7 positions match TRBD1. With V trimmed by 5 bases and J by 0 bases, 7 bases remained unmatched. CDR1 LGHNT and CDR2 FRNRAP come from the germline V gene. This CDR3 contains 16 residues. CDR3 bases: TGTGCTAGTGGTCAAATACAGGGGATCTCTGGAAACACCATATATTTT. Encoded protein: CASGQIQGISGNTIYF.

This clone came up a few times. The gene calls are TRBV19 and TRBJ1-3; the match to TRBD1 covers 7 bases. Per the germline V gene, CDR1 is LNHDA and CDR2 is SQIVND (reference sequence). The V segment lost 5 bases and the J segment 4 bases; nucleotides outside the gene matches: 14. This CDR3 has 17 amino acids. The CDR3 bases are TGTGCCAGTAGTTTCCTGATGACAGGGACAGCCGGAAACACCATATATTTT. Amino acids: CASSFLMTGTAGNTIYF.

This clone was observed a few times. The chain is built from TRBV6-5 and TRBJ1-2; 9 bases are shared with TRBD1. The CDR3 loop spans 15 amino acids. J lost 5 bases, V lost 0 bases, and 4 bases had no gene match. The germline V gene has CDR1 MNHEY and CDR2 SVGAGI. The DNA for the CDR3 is TGTGCCAGCAGTTACTCGGGGACAGGGCTGTATGGCTACACCTTC. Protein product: CASSYSGTGLYGYTF.

CDR3 sequence reads: CASSLRLPQETQYF. The CDR3 DNA sequence: TGTGCCAGCAGCTTGAGACTGCCTCAAGAGACCCAGTACTTC. The chain combines TRBV5-6 with TRBJ2-5; D unclear. The CDR3 length is 14 residues. Germline V CDR1 and CDR2: SGHDT, YYEEEE. Deletions cut 1 base from V and 2 bases from J, with 9 bases between.

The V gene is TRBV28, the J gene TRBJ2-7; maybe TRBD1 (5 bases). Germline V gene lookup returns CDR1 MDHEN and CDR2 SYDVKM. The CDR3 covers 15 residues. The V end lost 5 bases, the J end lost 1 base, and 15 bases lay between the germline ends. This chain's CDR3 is CASSLPAAGSYEQYF. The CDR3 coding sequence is TGTGCCAGCAGTCTCCCGGCGGCAGGGTCCTACGAGCAGTACTTC.

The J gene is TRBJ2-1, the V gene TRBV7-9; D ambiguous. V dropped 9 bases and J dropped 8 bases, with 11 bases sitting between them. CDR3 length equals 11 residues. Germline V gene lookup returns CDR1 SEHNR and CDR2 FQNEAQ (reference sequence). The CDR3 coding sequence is TGTGCCAGTGCCCAGAGCGATGAGCAGTTCTTC. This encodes CASAQSDEQFF.